These 32 T cell receptor beta chains share one sample of origin, sequenced in a study of Ad26.COV2.S vaccination and SARS-CoV-2 variants. Treatment noted: some 20 received Ad26.COV2.S at low or high dose, single or two shots; five or six received placebo; per-sample allocation not given. Sample collection was performed on day 63 after the first vaccine or placebo injection. Clones were sequenced by immunoSEQ multiplex PCR, and TCRdb holds only the in-frame ones, with some missing. The data show some 480,000 clones, around nine tenths seen once. The sequences come from peripheral blood, collected in a trial of Ad26.COV2.S vaccine versus placebo. The receptor source for this set is a person aged 18 to 59 who received the Ad26.COV2.S COVID-19 vaccine or a placebo.

The V call is TRBV28, the J call TRBJ1-5; 8 bases fit TRBD1. This CDR3 comprises 15 residues. Trimming at V came to 5 bases and at J to 6 bases, leaving 9 bases not matched to a gene. Germline V lookup: CDR1 MDHEN, CDR2 SYDVKM. The CDR3 loop reads CASSDSGGLVQPQHF. The CDR3 nucleotides read TGTGCCAGCAGTGACTCAGGGGGCTTGGTTCAGCCCCAGCATTTT.

The V and J genes are TRBV4-3 and TRBJ2-7, with D possibly TRBD2 on 5 matching bases. Germline V gene lookup returns CDR1 LGHNA and CDR2 YSLEER. V was trimmed by 1 base and J by 5 bases, leaving 15 bases between them. This CDR3 comprises 15 residues. DNA of the CDR3: TGCGCCAGCAGCCAAGGTACCCGGGAACGCGACGAGCAGTACTTC. Its protein is CASSQGTRERDEQYF.

The chain is built from TRBV6-6 and TRBJ2-1; perhaps TRBD1 as D (6 bases). The CDR3 spans 13 residues. Trimming took 10 bases from V and 7 from J, leaving 17 bases between them. The germline gives CDR1 MNHNY, CDR2 SVGAGI (reference sequence). The CDR3 sequence is CATQDRGTNEQFF. Written as DNA, the CDR3 is TGTGCCACCCAGGACAGAGGTACAAATGAGCAGTTCTTC.

The chain has TRBV12-3 or TRBV12-4 and TRBJ1-1; a possible D gene is TRBD1 (5 bases). Trimming took off 7 bases at V and 1 base at J, with 10 bases between the two ends. The CDR3 sequence is 13 residues long. The CDR3 DNA reads TGTGCCAGCATGGCGGACAAGAACACTGAAGCTTTCTTT. Its protein is CASMADKNTEAFF.

The sample holds one count of this clone. The gene calls are TRBV7-9 and TRBJ2-5, with D tentatively TRBD2 (6 bases). The ends were cut back, 3 bases at V and 3 bases at J, with 8 bases in the middle. The CDR3 totals 13 residues. CDR1 and CDR2 from the germline V gene are SEHNR and FQNEAQ (reference sequence). CDR3 in amino acids: CASSFGGEETQYF. The CDR3 DNA sequence: TGTGCCAGCAGCTTCGGCGGGGAAGAGACCCAGTACTTC.

This clone has a single count. The rearrangement links TRBV6-5 to TRBJ2-7; D not resolved. From germline, CDR1 is MNHEY and CDR2 SVGAGI. The CDR3 spans 11 residues. The V and J ends lost 6 bases and 5 bases respectively, with 8 bases between them. CDR3 bases: TGTGCCAGCAGAACTCCACACGAGCAGTACTTC. Its protein is CASRTPHEQYF.

V gene TRBV28 combines with J gene TRBJ2-5; weak D call: TRBD2 (6 bases). This CDR3 has 12 amino acids. Germline values: CDR1 MDHEN, CDR2 SYDVKM. The germline V and J ends were trimmed by 8 bases and 4 bases, with 11 bases remaining between them. The CDR3 protein is CASHGSRETQYF. The CDR3 nucleotides read TGTGCCAGCCACGGGAGCCGAGAGACCCAGTACTTC. Complete variable domain (other parts from reference TRBV28 and TRBJ2-5): DVKVTQSSRYLVKRTGEKVFLECVQDMDHENMFWYRQDPGLGLRLIYFSYDVKMKEKGDIPEGYSVSREKKERFSLILESASTNQTSMYLCASHGSRETQYFGPGTRLLVL.

The chain links TRBV24-1 to TRBJ2-3; D is possibly TRBD1 (5 bases). Looked up from germline, CDR1 is KGHDR and CDR2 is SFDVKD. This CDR3 is 15 amino acids long. The V end lost 4 bases, the J end lost 6 bases, and 16 bases lay between the germline ends. The CDR3 loop is CATSEGARHSDTQYF. In nucleotides, the CDR3 is TGTGCCACCAGTGAAGGGGCCCGCCACTCGGATACGCAGTATTTT.

The V call is TRBV19, the J call TRBJ2-2, with TRBD1 matching 8 bases. Trimming at V came to 9 bases and at J to 6 bases, leaving 3 bases not matched to a gene. This CDR3 spans 12 amino acids. The V gene's germline CDR1 is LNHDA and CDR2 SQIVND (reference sequence). The CDR3, as DNA: TGTGCCAGCTCGACAGGGGCCGGGGAGCTGTTTTTT. Translating gives CASSTGAGELFF. Looking up the rest from reference TRBV19 and TRBJ2-2 gives the full variable domain: DGGITQSPKYLFRKEGQNVTLSCEQNLNHDAMYWYRQDPGQGLRLIYYSQIVNDFQKGDIAEGYSVSREKKESFPLTVTSAQKNPTAFYLCASSTGAGELFFGEGSRLTVL.

The V gene is TRBV7-2, the J gene TRBJ2-2, with a weak D call TRBD1 (6 bases). Germline lookup yields CDR1 SGHTA and CDR2 FQGNSA. The V and J ends lost 3 bases and 5 bases respectively, with 10 bases between them. There are 14 residues in the CDR3. The DNA of the CDR3 is TGTGCCAGCAGCTTGGGGGCAGGGACCGGGGAGCTGTTTTTT. Protein sequence: CASSLGAGTGELFF.

J is TRBJ1-4 and V is TRBV5-1; D remains unclear. The V end was cut by 6 bases, the J end by 5 bases, with 20 bases between. Germline V gene data show CDR1 as SGHRS and CDR2 as YFSETQ. CDR3 length: 16 amino acids. The CDR3 region has the DNA TGCGCCAGCACCCCCGGCCAGACGCTCATAAATGAAAAACTGTTTTTT. This encodes CASTPGQTLINEKLFF.

V is TRBV6-1 and J is TRBJ1-6; the D gene is possibly TRBD1 (5 bases). The CDR3 has 14 amino acids. Trimming removed 2 bases from V and 7 bases from J, with 9 bases in between. Germline CDR1 and CDR2: MNHNS and SASEGT. The CDR3 protein is CASSERGGNSPLHF. The CDR3 coding sequence is TGTGCCAGCAGTGAACGGGGGGGGAATTCACCCCTCCACTTT.

This chain joins TRBV2 and TRBJ1-4; TRBD1 matches 7 bases. Germline V lookup: CDR1 SNHLY, CDR2 FYNNEI. Trimming at V came to 5 bases and at J to 3 bases, leaving 6 bases not matched to a gene. The length of the CDR3 is 15 residues. DNA for the CDR3: TGTGCCAGCAGTTCCACAGGGGCAGCTAATGAAAAACTGTTTTTT. Its translation: CASSSTGAANEKLFF. The full variable domain, completed using reference TRBV2 and TRBJ1-4, is EPEVTQTPSHQVTQMGQEVILRCVPISNHLYFYWYRQILGQKVEFLVSFYNNEISEKSEIFDDQFSVERPDGSNFTLKIRSTKLEDSAMYFCASSSTGAANEKLFFGSGTQLSVL.

With respect to this clone: At one boundary the junction diverges from the germline segment, which might be a read error. The chain has TRBV6-6 and TRBJ2-7; 10 nucleotides line up with TRBD2. Germline CDR1 is MNHNY and CDR2 is SVGAGI (reference sequence). CDR3 size: 13 residues. The CDR3 DNA is TGTGCCAGCAGTTACGGCCTAGCGGGAGTATCGGACTTC. It translates to CASSYGLAGVSDF.

This chain connects TRBV6-4 to TRBJ2-3, with a tentative D call TRBD2 (5 bases). The CDR3 consists of 14 residues. CDR1 is MRHNA, CDR2 SNTAGT, per germline. V shed 4 bases and J shed 1 base, with 9 bases lying between them. This chain's CDR3 is CASSAGWGTDTQYF. DNA for the CDR3: TGTGCCAGCAGTGCGGGATGGGGCACAGATACGCAGTATTTT.

The chain joins TRBV10-3 to TRBJ1-6, with a weak D call TRBD1 (6 bases). This CDR3 spans 14 amino acids. Deletions cut 2 bases from V and 10 bases from J, with 12 bases between. The germline gives CDR1 ENHRY, CDR2 SYGVKD. The CDR3 nucleotides read TGTGCCATCAGTGAGCAGGGGTCGGGCTCACCCCTCCACTTT. It specifies CAISEQGSGSPLHF.

This clone was counted between two and nine times. The CDR3 here is CASSARDYYGYTF. CDR3 bases: TGTGCCAGTAGTGCTCGGGACTACTATGGCTACACCTTC. This chain connects TRBV19 to TRBJ1-2; TRBD1 is a possible D gene (5 bases). The V gene's germline CDR1 is LNHDA and CDR2 SQIVND (reference sequence). The CDR3 sequence is 13 residues long. The V gene lost 5 bases and the J gene lost 3 bases, with 10 bases spanning the gap.

The chain carries TRBV10-3 and TRBJ2-7; either TRBD1 or TRBD2 may fit D (5 bases each). Per germline, CDR1 ENHRY and CDR2 SYGVKD. V was clipped by 2 bases and J by 1 base, with 12 bases between them. The CDR3 consists of 15 residues. CDR3 bases: TGTGCCATCAGTGAGGGGGGTCCAGGGTCCTACGAGCAGTACTTC. Residues: CAISEGGPGSYEQYF.

The chain links TRBV28 to TRBJ1-2; possible D gene TRBD1, 5 bases. The CDR3 runs to 18 residues. The ends were cut back, 3 bases at V and 1 base at J, with 21 bases in the middle. Germline V lookup: CDR1 MDHEN, CDR2 SYDVKM. As DNA, the CDR3 is TGTGCCAGCAGTTTTGGGACCTGGTTGAGGATGGGTAACTATGGCTACACCTTC. This translates into CASSFGTWLRMGNYGYTF.

This clone has a single count. V gene TRBV6-2 or TRBV6-3 combines with J gene TRBJ2-7; TRBD2 matches 11 bases. Germline V gives CDR1 MNHEY, CDR2 SVGEGT. V shed 5 bases, J shed 4 bases, and the junction held 10 bases outside the gene matches. The CDR3 contains 16 residues. The CDR3 protein is CASSPPPSGRRYEQYF. In DNA form, the CDR3 reads TGTGCCAGCAGTCCACCCCCTAGCGGGAGGCGTTACGAGCAGTACTTC.

This clone appeared a single time. The chain links TRBV2 to TRBJ1-5, with D unresolved. The V end lost 4 bases, the J end lost 3 bases, and 10 bases lay between the germline ends. The CDR3 loop spans 14 amino acids. The germline gives CDR1 SNHLY, CDR2 FYNNEI. CDR3: CASSAQTNNQPQHF. CDR3 sequence (DNA): TGTGCCAGCAGTGCTCAAACCAACAATCAGCCCCAGCATTTT.

The chain links TRBV19 to TRBJ1-5; TRBD1 agrees at 9 bases. V dropped 5 bases and J dropped 2; count of bases not matched to a gene: 13. Germline V lookup: CDR1 LNHDA, CDR2 SQIVND (reference sequence). The CDR3 is 18 residues long. CDR3 residues: CASSVRQGEFTGNQPQHF. DNA for the CDR3: TGTGCCAGTAGTGTCCGACAGGGGGAATTTACAGGCAATCAGCCCCAGCATTTT. The entire variable domain, with the rest obtained from reference TRBV19 and TRBJ1-5, is as follows: DGGITQSPKYLFRKEGQNVTLSCEQNLNHDAMYWYRQDPGQGLRLIYYSQIVNDFQKGDIAEGYSVSREKKESFPLTVTSAQKNPTAFYLCASSVRQGEFTGNQPQHFGDGTRLSIL.

The rearrangement links TRBV30 to TRBJ1-3; the D gene is possibly TRBD1 (6 bases). The germline V and J ends were trimmed by 3 bases and 3 bases, with 12 bases remaining between them. The CDR3 runs 14 residues. The germline V gene encodes CDR1 GTSNPN and CDR2 SVGIG (reference sequence). CDR3 in amino acids: CAWRRAGVGNTIYF. CDR3 sequence (DNA): TGTGCCTGGAGACGGGCAGGGGTTGGAAACACCATATATTTT. The full variable domain, its missing parts supplied by reference TRBV30 and TRBJ1-3, is SQTIHQWPATLVQPVGSPLSLECTVEGTSNPNLYWYRQAAGRGLQLLFYSVGIGQISSEVPQNLSASRPQDRQFILSSKKLLLSDSGFYLCAWRRAGVGNTIYFGEGSWLTVV.

The chain combines TRBV13 with TRBJ2-1; TRBD1 aligns across 9 bases. V shed 0 bases and J 10 bases; nucleotides not matched to a gene: 10. Germline V lookup: CDR1 PRHDT, CDR2 FYEKMQ (reference sequence). The CDR3 consists of 16 residues. CDR3 region: CASSLGIGQGRREQFF. The CDR3 region has the DNA TGTGCCAGCAGCTTAGGCATCGGACAGGGGAGGCGCGAGCAGTTCTTC. The variable domain in full, completed from reference TRBV13 and TRBJ2-1, reads AAGVIQSPRHLIKEKRETATLKCYPIPRHDTVYWYQQGPGQDPQFLISFYEKMQSDKGSIPDRFSAQQFSDYHSELNMSSLELGDSALYFCASSLGIGQGRREQFFGPGTRLTVL.

V and J are TRBV10-3 and TRBJ2-3; unclear D gene. The germline CDR1 and CDR2 sequences are ENHRY and SYGVKD. This CDR3 has 15 residues. Trimming left V 6 bases short and J 3 bases short, with 16 bases between. The CDR3 DNA is TGTGCCATCAGGAAGGGATTTTCCCCAACAGATACGCAGTATTTT. Translating gives CAIRKGFSPTDTQYF.

The chain combines TRBV28 with TRBJ1-5; possible D gene TRBD1, 6 bases. This CDR3 has 17 amino acids. Per the germline V gene, CDR1 is MDHEN and CDR2 is SYDVKM. V was clipped by 3 bases and J by 2 bases, with 17 bases between them. CDR3: CASSLTPGGLGNQPQHF. The CDR3 DNA sequence: TGTGCCAGCAGTTTGACCCCGGGGGGGCTCGGCAATCAGCCCCAGCATTTT.

This chain connects TRBV5-1 to TRBJ2-2; D ambiguous. The germline V gene encodes CDR1 SGHRS and CDR2 YFSETQ. V dropped 7 bases and J dropped 7 bases, with 17 bases sitting between them. This CDR3 is built from 14 residues. The CDR3 nucleotides read TGCGCCAGCTCGCTGTTGTTGAACGGCGGGGAGCTGTTTTTT. It yields the protein CASSLLLNGGELFF.

The J gene is TRBJ2-7, the V gene TRBV28; D might be TRBD1 or TRBD2, each matching 5 bases. V was cut by 6 bases and J by 6 bases, with 27 bases left in between. Germline V CDR1 and CDR2: MDHEN, SYDVKM. CDR3 length: 17 residues. CDR3 loop: CASSLADAIGARSEQYF. The DNA for the CDR3 is TGTGCCAGCAGCCTAGCCGACGCAATAGGGGCGAGGAGCGAGCAGTACTTC.

The chain uses TRBV9 and TRBJ2-3; the D is unclear. Germline values: CDR1 SGDLS, CDR2 YYNGEE. V lost 4 bases and J lost 6, with 9 bases in between. The CDR3 runs to 12 residues. Here the CDR3 reads CASSPVGDTQYF. The CDR3 DNA reads as TGTGCCAGCAGCCCAGTGGGGGATACGCAGTATTTT.

This chain links TRBV7-2 with TRBJ1-3; possibly TRBD1 for D (5 bases). The CDR3 extends over 14 amino acids. Germline assignment: CDR1 SGHTA and CDR2 FQGNSA. V gave up 4 bases and J gave up 4 bases, with 11 bases separating them. CDR3: CASSYRDLGNTIYF. For the CDR3, the DNA is TGTGCCAGCAGCTACCGGGACCTAGGAAACACCATATATTTT.

The count of this clone is one. The V and J genes are TRBV12-3 or TRBV12-4 and TRBJ1-1; D is uncertain. The germline V and J ends were trimmed by 2 bases and 6 bases, with 10 bases remaining between them. The CDR3 totals 13 residues. The DNA for the CDR3 is TGTGCCAGCAGTTTAAGGCAAGGCTCTGAAGCTTTCTTT. Protein: CASSLRQGSEAFF.

A few counts support this clone. The chain carries TRBV6-4 and TRBJ1-1, with 11 bases matching TRBD1. The CDR3 extends over 14 amino acids. The V and J ends lost 3 bases and 4 bases, in that order; junction bases with no gene match: 1. The germline gives CDR1 MRHNA, CDR2 SNTAGT. The CDR3 loop reads CASSEGTGGTEAFF. CDR3 coding DNA: TGTGCCAGCAGTGAGGGGACAGGGGGCACTGAAGCTTTCTTT.